This entry features one T cell receptor beta chain sequence. Its antigen target is currently unknown. One base away there is no much larger clone; base qualities are not given. This same CDR3 is encoded by further DNA sequences in the sample. The sample originates from a study of T cell responses to AZD1222 COVID-19 vaccine (dated by TCRdb to the early 2020s). Some background on the complete study: Because spike-specific TCR depth and breadth did not differ between the two schedules, AZD1222 recipients who got a second dose at roughly 4 weeks were pooled with those who got a second dose at roughly 12 weeks. A total of about 250 trial participants underwent TCR sequencing, of whom roughly 210 had received two doses of AZD1222 and approximately 25 had received two doses of the MenACWY control vaccine. Enrollment into the trials was organized by age into subgroups of 18-55, 56-69 and 70-plus years, and those subgroups contained approximately 160, 26 and 62 TCR-sequenced participants, respectively.

The CDR3 regions of human TCRbeta chains were analyzed by immunosequencing. On the authors' methods: TCRs in the repertoires were matched against a reference library of SARS-CoV-2-specific TCRs that had been generated with the MIRA antigen-specificity platform. Breadth was defined as the fraction of unique TCRs that were SARS-CoV-2-associated. Depth was defined as the fraction of total T cells that were SARS-CoV-2-associated. Using the MIRA data, every spike-specific TCR was mapped to the spike region that the TCR reacted to and assigned to either a CD4 or a CD8 class. Log10-transformed breadth and depth values were compared by one-way ANOVA with Sidak's multiple comparisons tests. The table was pulled from immuneACCESS by TCRdb, which kept in-frame rearrangements only. Such tables lose some clones; where checked, under half of the loss comes from unresolved V genes, and the rest has no known cause. V, J and clone size reflect that table, while D and trimming were determined from the DNA. Recorded for this sample are 130,000 or so clones; nearly 95% of them occurred a single time. The top ten hold 4.5% to 6% of the sample.

The CDR3 sequence holds 16 residues, the cysteine and phenylalanine included. The only DNA kept is the CDR3, 48 bases in frame from the first base. According to the germline V gene (reference sequence), CDR1 reads LNHNV and CDR2 reads YYDKDF. V and J lose 0 bases and 0 bases, and a span of 9 bases separates them. The time point label on this specimen signifies: baseline before first vaccination. The vaccinee samples were drawn from two UK trials, COV001 and COV002, one of which was a single-blind randomized controlled phase 2/3 trial testing AZD1222 (ChAdOx1 nCoV-19) in healthy adults. For TCRbeta chain sequencing, PBMC samples were collected from trial participants at day 0 and at day 28 after the second dose. General study outcomes and caveats: The vaccine-associated CD4 TCRs covered the entire spike protein, and the dominant responses fell in regions 160-218 and 743-854. Because no samples from the day 14 peak response were available, repertoires could be characterized only after the peak T cell response. Participants were mostly white British and included more females than males, and it was suggested by the authors that clonal diversity may have been underestimated. In the small 56-69-year group, the increase in depth fell short of significance, most likely because of low power. Only a handful of AZD1222 recipients were SARS-CoV-2 seropositive at baseline, limiting conclusions about previously exposed vaccinees. Reportedly, almost half of the unique spike-specific TCRs recognized epitopes lying outside the regions that are mutated in the B.1.351 and B.1.1.7 variants. After two AZD1222 doses, both the breadth and the depth of spike-specific TCRs were significantly higher than at day 0 and than in MenACWY recipients.

Rearrangement joined TRBV15 to TRBJ2-1; the D gene is perhaps TRBD1, on 6 matching bases. The specimen comprised peripheral blood, sampled on day 0 of AZD1222 vaccination. This TCR was sampled from an adult in good health. CDR3 sequence: CATSREGASSYNEQFF. In nucleotide form, the sequence is TGTGCCACCAGCAGAGAGGGGGCAAGCTCCTACAATGAGCAGTTCTTC.